Below, 28 T cell receptor beta chains from the same sample are listed, as sequenced in a study of blood T cell repertoires in COVID-19. Clones were read by immunoSEQ multiplex PCR, and TCRdb kept only the in-frame ones, dropping some. The sample yields nearly 95,000 clones, more than 70% seen once. What was sequenced was peripheral blood. The origin of the receptors is a human donor with acute or convalescent COVID-19. The donor label of this sample is uncertain.

The chain combines TRBV19 with TRBJ2-5; 8 bases agree with TRBD2. Per germline, CDR1 LNHDA and CDR2 SQIVND (reference sequence). The length of the CDR3 is 14 residues. The V gene end was trimmed by 5 bases and the J gene end by 2 bases; junction bases not matched to a gene: 4. CDR3 sequence (DNA): TGTGCCAGTAGTCGGGGGGGCCTTCAAGAGACCCAGTACTTC. The encoded protein is CASSRGGLQETQYF.

This sequence joins TRBV19 and TRBJ2-5; D is possibly TRBD2 (7 bases). The CDR3 is 14 residues long. V was cut by 8 bases and J by 3 bases, with 16 bases left in between. Per germline, CDR1 LNHDA and CDR2 SQIVND (reference sequence). The CDR3 loop is CASSFGGLEETQYF. CDR3 DNA sequence: TGTGCCAGTTCGTTCGGGGGGCTGGAAGAGACCCAGTACTTC.

The CDR3 loop is CATSKLPDRARHEQYF. The CDR3 DNA sequence: TGTGCCACCAGCAAATTACCGGACAGGGCAAGACACGAGCAGTACTTC. The chain is built from TRBV15 and TRBJ2-7; 8 bases agree with TRBD1. V lost 4 bases and J lost 5; bases outside the gene matches: 13. The germline CDR1 and CDR2 sequences are LNHNV and YYDKDF (reference sequence). The CDR3 runs to 16 residues.

This clone was seen more than once but under ten times. The chain has TRBV9 and TRBJ1-4; the match to TRBD1 covers 8 bases. V lost 4 bases, J lost 8 bases, and 10 bases stayed unmatched. This CDR3 has 15 amino acids. Germline V gives CDR1 SGDLS, CDR2 YYNGEE. In nucleotides, the CDR3 is TGTGCCAGCAGCTTACAGGGGGTTCCCCTCGAAAAACTGTTTTTT. Its protein product is CASSLQGVPLEKLFF.

The V call is TRBV19, the J call TRBJ2-3, with TRBD2 identical over 9 bases. The CDR3 contains 15 residues. Trimming took 2 bases from V and 3 from J; bases not matched to a gene: 3. Germline CDR1 LNHDA, CDR2 SQIVND (reference sequence). The CDR3 reads CASSITRGGTDTQYF. CDR3 coding DNA: TGTGCCAGTAGTATAACGCGGGGGGGGACAGATACGCAGTATTTT.

CDR3 sequence (DNA): TGTGCCAGCAGTGACTGGACTAGCGGGGGCACCTACGAGCAGTACTTC. The encoded protein is CASSDWTSGGTYEQYF. This sequence joins TRBV2 and TRBJ2-7, with 13 bases that match TRBD2. Germline V CDR1 and CDR2: SNHLY, FYNNEI. Germline trimming cut 3 bases from V and 2 bases from J; bases unmatched to any gene: 4. The CDR3 runs 16 residues. Full variable domain (missing parts from reference TRBV2 and TRBJ2-7): EPEVTQTPSHQVTQMGQEVILRCVPISNHLYFYWYRQILGQKVEFLVSFYNNEISEKSEIFDDQFSVERPDGSNFTLKIRSTKLEDSAMYFCASSDWTSGGTYEQYFGPGTRLTVT.

The chain recombines TRBV6-5 with TRBJ1-4; tentatively, D is TRBD1 (6 bases). The CDR3 has 14 residues. Trimming pared 5 bases from V and 3 bases from J, leaving 10 bases between. Germline V gene lookup returns CDR1 MNHEY and CDR2 SVGAGI. The CDR3 sequence is CASSTDRPNEKLFF. CDR3 in DNA: TGTGCCAGCAGTACTGACAGGCCTAATGAAAAACTGTTTTTT.

CDR3 nucleotides: TGCGCCAGCAGCCGGGGACATACGAACACTGAAGCTTTCTTT. Its translation is CASSRGHTNTEAFF. The chain joins TRBV4-1 to TRBJ1-1; D possibly corresponds to TRBD1 (6 bases). V dropped 4 bases and J dropped 1 base, with 10 bases sitting between them. The CDR3 runs 14 residues. The germline V gene has CDR1 MGHRA and CDR2 YSYEKL.

This clone was observed once. The V and J genes are TRBV19 and TRBJ2-3; 8 nucleotides align to TRBD2. The germline V gene has CDR1 LNHDA and CDR2 SQIVND (reference sequence). This CDR3 comprises 14 residues. Losses at the gene ends were 4 bases for V and 4 bases for J; bases not matched to a gene: 4. In DNA form, the CDR3 reads TGTGCCAGTAGTACCGGGACTAGAGCAGATACGCAGTATTTT. It is translated as CASSTGTRADTQYF.

The V gene is TRBV2, the J gene TRBJ2-3; TRBD1 is a possible D gene (6 bases). Germline lookup yields CDR1 SNHLY and CDR2 FYNNEI. Trimming pared 2 bases from V and 4 bases from J, leaving 7 bases between. The CDR3 extends over 13 amino acids. The CDR3 loop reads CASSETGSDTQYF. The CDR3 DNA is TGTGCCAGCAGTGAAACAGGGTCAGATACGCAGTATTTT. Drawing the rest from reference TRBV2 and TRBJ2-3, the complete variable domain is EPEVTQTPSHQVTQMGQEVILRCVPISNHLYFYWYRQILGQKVEFLVSFYNNEISEKSEIFDDQFSVERPDGSNFTLKIRSTKLEDSAMYFCASSETGSDTQYFGPGTRLTVL.

This chain uses TRBV4-1 with TRBJ1-2; D possibly corresponds to TRBD1 (5 bases). Trimming took 5 bases from V and 9 from J, leaving 19 bases between them. In germline, CDR1 is MGHRA, CDR2 YSYEKL. The CDR3 consists of 14 residues. CDR3 sequence reads: CASSFMTQGLSYTF. The CDR3 coding sequence is TGCGCCAGCAGCTTTATGACCCAGGGTTTAAGCTACACCTTC.

V usage is TRBV10-3 and J usage is TRBJ2-1; perhaps TRBD2 as D (6 bases). The V and J ends lost 7 bases and 0 bases respectively, with 16 bases between them. This CDR3 contains 16 residues. CDR1 is ENHRY, CDR2 SYGVKD, per germline. The CDR3 protein is CAINAAGKPSYNEQFF. In DNA form, the CDR3 reads TGTGCCATCAATGCCGCGGGGAAACCCTCCTACAATGAGCAGTTCTTC.

The chain uses TRBV7-2 and TRBJ2-3; a possible D gene is TRBD2 (5 bases). V was clipped by 2 bases and J by 2 bases, with 14 bases between them. Germline CDR1 and CDR2: SGHTA and FQGNSA. This CDR3 is built from 16 residues. The CDR3, as DNA: TGTGCCAGCAGCTTAAATTCGCGGGTCCACACAGATACGCAGTATTTT. Amino acid sequence: CASSLNSRVHTDTQYF.

This clone was seen a handful of times. The chain has TRBV5-8 and TRBJ1-2, with TRBD1 as a possible D gene (6 bases). Germline values: CDR1 SGHTS, CDR2 YDEGEE. The CDR3 is made up of 13 amino acids. V lost 4 bases to trimming and J lost 4 bases, with 11 bases between them. CDR3 in DNA: TGTGCCAGCAGCATACAGGGAGTCTATGGCTACACCTTC. This translates into CASSIQGVYGYTF.

V usage is TRBV5-1 and J usage is TRBJ2-1; 8 bases map to TRBD2. The CDR3 runs to 18 residues. CDR1 SGHRS and CDR2 YFSETQ come from the germline V gene. Trimming at V came to 1 base and at J to 1 base, leaving 10 bases not matched to a gene. CDR3 sequence (DNA): TGCGCCAGCAGCTTGCTGCGGGGGGCCTCCGGGTCCTACAATGAGCAGTTCTTC. This gives the protein CASSLLRGASGSYNEQFF.

V gene TRBV5-1 combines with J gene TRBJ2-7; possibly TRBD1 for D (6 bases). The germline V gene has CDR1 SGHRS and CDR2 YFSETQ. V was trimmed by 0 bases and J by 2 bases, leaving 9 bases between them. This CDR3 region has 14 residues. This CDR3 reads CASSLDREPYEQYF. The CDR3 DNA reads TGCGCCAGCAGCTTGGACAGGGAACCCTACGAGCAGTACTTC.

The rearrangement uses TRBV29-1 and TRBJ1-2, with a possible D match to TRBD1 (6 bases). Trimming removed 4 bases from V and 0 bases from J, with 12 bases in between. The germline gives CDR1 SQVTM, CDR2 ANQGSEA. The CDR3 is 14 residues long. Written as DNA, the CDR3 is TGCAGCGTTGCGGGAGGGGGACCTAACTATGGCTACACCTTC. Protein product: CSVAGGGPNYGYTF.

CDR3 DNA: TGTGCCAGCGGAGCGGGGGGGCGAGAAGATACGCAGTATTTT. Amino acid sequence: CASGAGGREDTQYF. This rearrangement joins TRBV5-4 to TRBJ2-3; 10 positions agree with TRBD2. The CDR3 is 14 residues long. CDR1 is SGHNT, CDR2 YYREEE, per germline (reference sequence). The V gene end was trimmed by 7 bases and the J gene end by 5 bases; junction bases not matched to a gene: 7.

The chain links TRBV19 to TRBJ2-1, with 12 bases aligning to TRBD2. The ends lost 5 bases at V and 6 bases at J; junction bases unmatched: 8. The CDR3 consists of 16 residues. Germline CDR1 is LNHDA and CDR2 is SQIVND (reference sequence). CDR3 coding DNA: TGTGCCAGTAGTTTGGCTAGCGGGGGGGAAGTCAATGAGCAGTTCTTC. Translation: CASSLASGGEVNEQFF.

This chain connects TRBV10-2 to TRBJ2-4; D may be TRBD2 (6 bases). The CDR3 consists of 14 residues. The germline V gene has CDR1 WSHSY and CDR2 SAAADI. The ends were cut back, 0 bases at V and 6 bases at J, with 9 bases in the middle. CDR3 in DNA: TGCGCCAGCAGTGAGTCTAACGGGGGAAACATTCAGTACTTC. Protein sequence: CASSESNGGNIQYF.

V and J are TRBV4-3 and TRBJ2-3; 7 bases fit TRBD2. Trimming at V came to 0 bases and at J to 3 bases, leaving 15 bases not matched to a gene. The CDR3 is 19 amino acids. Germline values: CDR1 LGHNA, CDR2 YSLEER. Here the CDR3 reads CASSQDLWGGLHATDTQYF. The DNA of the CDR3 is TGCGCCAGCAGCCAAGATCTCTGGGGGGGTCTCCACGCAACAGATACGCAGTATTTT.

The CDR3: CASSLQGNTEAFF. The CDR3 nucleotides are TGTGCCAGCAGCTTACAGGGTAACACTGAAGCTTTCTTT. The V and J genes are TRBV11-1 and TRBJ1-1, with D possibly TRBD1 on 5 matching bases. The CDR3 contains 13 residues. The germline CDR1 and CDR2 sequences are SGHAT and FQDESV (reference sequence). Trimming stripped 2 bases from V and 2 bases from J, with 6 bases between. Full variable domain (outside the CDR3, taken from reference TRBV11-1 and TRBJ1-1): EAEVAQSPRYKITEKSQAVAFWCDPISGHATLYWYRQILGQGPELLVQFQDESVVDDSQLPKDRFSAERLKGVDSTLKIQPAELGDSAMYLCASSLQGNTEAFFGQGTRLTVV.

CDR3 sequence (DNA): TGCGCCAGCAGCCAAGATCAGAATTCACCCCTCCACTTT. Encoded protein: CASSQDQNSPLHF. The chain recombines TRBV4-3 with TRBJ1-6; no reliable D call. V lost 0 bases and J 7 bases, leaving 4 bases between the germline ends. Germline V gene data show CDR1 as LGHNA and CDR2 as YSLEER. The CDR3 is 13 amino acids.

This chain joins TRBV3-1 (or the pseudogene TRBV3-2) and TRBJ2-3; 15 nucleotides line up with TRBD2. Germline V gene data show CDR1 as LGHDT and CDR2 as YNNKEL (reference sequence). V shed 4 bases and J 4 bases; nucleotides not matched to a gene: 3. The CDR3 sequence is 16 residues long. As DNA, the CDR3 is TGTGCCAGCAGCCGGACTAGCGGGGGGGCATCAGATACGCAGTATTTT. It encodes CASSRTSGGASDTQYF.

V gene TRBV11-3 combines with J gene TRBJ2-5; 10 bases line up with TRBD2. Germline-derived CDR1 and CDR2 are SGHNT and YENEEA. The J segment lost 9 bases and the V segment lost 6 bases, leaving 10 bases of the junction unmatched. The CDR3 sequence is 14 residues long. As DNA, the CDR3 is TGTGCCAGCAGGAGTAGCGGGGGGTTAAAGGCCCAGTACTTC. Its protein product is CASRSSGGLKAQYF.

This chain connects TRBV24-1 to TRBJ2-5; D may be TRBD1 (5 bases). V lost 6 bases to trimming and J lost 2 bases, with 15 bases between them. Looked up from germline, CDR1 is KGHDR and CDR2 is SFDVKD. This CDR3 contains 15 residues. The CDR3 is CATSTSTRVQETQYF. The CDR3 region has the DNA TGTGCCACCAGTACGTCAACCAGGGTACAAGAGACCCAGTACTTC.

The rearrangement uses TRBV3-1 (or the pseudogene TRBV3-2) and TRBJ1-6, with 8 bases fitting TRBD1. CDR1 and CDR2 (germline): LGHDT, YNNKEL (reference sequence). Trimming at V came to 5 bases and at J to 3 bases, leaving 3 bases not matched to a gene. The CDR3 sequence is 15 residues long. CDR3 amino acids: CASSEGQGYNSPLHF. As DNA, the CDR3 is TGTGCCAGCAGCGAAGGACAGGGCTATAATTCACCCCTCCACTTT.

This clone has just a few counts. This chain joins TRBV2 and TRBJ2-7; 8 bases align to TRBD2. Trimming took 8 bases from V and 4 from J; bases not matched to a gene: 7. Germline CDR1 reads SNHLY; CDR2 reads FYNNEI. CDR3 size: 13 residues. The CDR3, as DNA: TGTGCCAGCGGCGGGGGGCCGAGTTACGAGCAGTACTTC. It codes for CASGGGPSYEQYF.